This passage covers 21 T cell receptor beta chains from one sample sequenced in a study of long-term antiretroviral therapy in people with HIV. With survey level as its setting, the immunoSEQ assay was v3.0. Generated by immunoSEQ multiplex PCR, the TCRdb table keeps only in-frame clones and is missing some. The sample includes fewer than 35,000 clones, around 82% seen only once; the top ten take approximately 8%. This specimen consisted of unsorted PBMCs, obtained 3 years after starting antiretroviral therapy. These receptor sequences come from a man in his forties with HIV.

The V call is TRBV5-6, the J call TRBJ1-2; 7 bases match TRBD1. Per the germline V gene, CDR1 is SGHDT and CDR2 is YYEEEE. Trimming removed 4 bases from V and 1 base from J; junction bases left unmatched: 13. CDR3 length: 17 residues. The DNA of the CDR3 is TGTGCCAGCAGCCCAGGAACTGGGACAGCATTTAACTATGGCTACACCTTC. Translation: CASSPGTGTAFNYGYTF.

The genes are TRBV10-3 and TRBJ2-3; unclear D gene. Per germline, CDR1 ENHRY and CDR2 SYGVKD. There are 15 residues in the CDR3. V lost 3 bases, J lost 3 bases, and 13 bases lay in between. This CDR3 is CAISESMLGTDTQYF. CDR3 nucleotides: TGTGCCATCAGTGAATCCATGTTAGGAACAGATACGCAGTATTTT.

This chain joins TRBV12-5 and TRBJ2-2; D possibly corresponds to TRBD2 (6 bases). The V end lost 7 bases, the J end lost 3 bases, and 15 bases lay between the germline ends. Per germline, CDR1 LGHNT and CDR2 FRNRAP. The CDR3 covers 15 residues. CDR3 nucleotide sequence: TGTGCTAGTGCCTCCCTGGGGGGTGACACCGGGGAGCTGTTTTTT. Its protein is CASASLGGDTGELFF.

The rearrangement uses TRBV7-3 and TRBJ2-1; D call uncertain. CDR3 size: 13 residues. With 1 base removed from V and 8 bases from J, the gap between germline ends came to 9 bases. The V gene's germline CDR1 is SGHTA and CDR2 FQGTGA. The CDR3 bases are TGTGCCAGCAGCTTAATAGGGTGGCATGAGCAGTTCTTC. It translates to CASSLIGWHEQFF.

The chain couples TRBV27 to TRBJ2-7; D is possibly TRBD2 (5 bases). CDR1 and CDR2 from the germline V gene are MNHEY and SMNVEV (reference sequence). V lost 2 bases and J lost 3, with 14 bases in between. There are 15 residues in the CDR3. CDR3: CASSLGMGEVYEQYF. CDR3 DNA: TGTGCCAGCAGTTTAGGGATGGGAGAAGTCTACGAGCAGTACTTC.

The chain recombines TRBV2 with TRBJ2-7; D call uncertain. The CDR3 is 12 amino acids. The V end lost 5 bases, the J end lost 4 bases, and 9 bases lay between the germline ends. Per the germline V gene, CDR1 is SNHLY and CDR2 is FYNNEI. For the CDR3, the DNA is TGTGCCAGCAGTCCGGACGCTTACGAGCAGTACTTC. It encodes CASSPDAYEQYF.

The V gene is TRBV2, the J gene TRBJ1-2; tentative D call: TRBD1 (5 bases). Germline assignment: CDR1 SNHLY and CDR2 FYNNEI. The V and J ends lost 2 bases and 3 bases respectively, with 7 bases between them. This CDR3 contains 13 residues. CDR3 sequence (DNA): TGTGCCAGCAGTGAAAAGGGGTACTATGGCTACACCTTC. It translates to CASSEKGYYGYTF.

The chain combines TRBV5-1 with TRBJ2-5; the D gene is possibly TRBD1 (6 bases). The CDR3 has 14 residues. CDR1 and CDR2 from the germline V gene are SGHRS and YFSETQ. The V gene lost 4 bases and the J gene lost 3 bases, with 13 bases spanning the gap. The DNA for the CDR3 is TGCGCCAGCAGCCATTGGGGGCAGGAAGAGACCCAGTACTTC. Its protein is CASSHWGQEETQYF.

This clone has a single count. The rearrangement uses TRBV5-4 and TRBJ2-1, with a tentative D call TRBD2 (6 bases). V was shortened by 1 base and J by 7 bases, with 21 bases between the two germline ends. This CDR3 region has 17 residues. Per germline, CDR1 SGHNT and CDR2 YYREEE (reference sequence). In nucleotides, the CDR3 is TGTGCCAGCAGCTTGTTTGCTGCGGGGCATACCAAGAATGAGCAGTTCTTC. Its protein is CASSLFAAGHTKNEQFF.

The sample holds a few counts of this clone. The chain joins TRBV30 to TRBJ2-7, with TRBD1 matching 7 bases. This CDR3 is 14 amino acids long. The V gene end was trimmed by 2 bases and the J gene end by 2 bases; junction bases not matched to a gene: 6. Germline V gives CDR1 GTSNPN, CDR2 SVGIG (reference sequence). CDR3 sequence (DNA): TGTGCCTGGAGTTCTCCCGGGACAGCCTACGAGCAGTACTTC. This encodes CAWSSPGTAYEQYF.

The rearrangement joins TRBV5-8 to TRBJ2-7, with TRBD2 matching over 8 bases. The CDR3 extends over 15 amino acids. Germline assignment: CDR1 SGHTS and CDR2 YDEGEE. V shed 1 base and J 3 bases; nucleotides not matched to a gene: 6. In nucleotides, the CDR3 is TGTGCCAGCAGCTTGTACCCAGCGGGGGTCTACGAGCAGTACTTC. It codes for CASSLYPAGVYEQYF.

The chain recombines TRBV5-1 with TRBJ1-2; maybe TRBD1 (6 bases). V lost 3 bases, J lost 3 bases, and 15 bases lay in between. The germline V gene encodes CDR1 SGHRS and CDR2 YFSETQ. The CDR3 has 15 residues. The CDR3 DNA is TGCGCCAGCAGCTCCCAGGGGACTAGAGACTATGGCTACACCTTC. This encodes CASSSQGTRDYGYTF.

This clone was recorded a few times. CDR3 sequence reads: CATTGSTEAFF. The CDR3, as DNA: TGTGCCACCACAGGGAGCACTGAAGCTTTCTTT. The chain carries TRBV19 and TRBJ1-1, with D possibly TRBD1 on 6 matching bases. CDR1 and CDR2 (germline): LNHDA, SQIVND (reference sequence). This CDR3 spans 11 amino acids. V was clipped by 10 bases and J by 4 bases, with 10 bases between them.

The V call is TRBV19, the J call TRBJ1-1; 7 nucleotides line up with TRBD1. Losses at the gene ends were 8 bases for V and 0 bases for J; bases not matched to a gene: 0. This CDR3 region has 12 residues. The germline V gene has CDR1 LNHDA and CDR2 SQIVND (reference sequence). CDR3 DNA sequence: TGTGCCAGTGGGACAGTGAACACTGAAGCTTTCTTT. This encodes CASGTVNTEAFF.

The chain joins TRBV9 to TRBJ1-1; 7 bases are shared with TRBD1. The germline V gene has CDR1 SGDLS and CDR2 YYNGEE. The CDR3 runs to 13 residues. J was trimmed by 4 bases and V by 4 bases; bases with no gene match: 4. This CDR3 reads CASSPGGGTEAFF. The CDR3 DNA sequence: TGTGCCAGCAGCCCAGGGGGGGGCACTGAAGCTTTCTTT.

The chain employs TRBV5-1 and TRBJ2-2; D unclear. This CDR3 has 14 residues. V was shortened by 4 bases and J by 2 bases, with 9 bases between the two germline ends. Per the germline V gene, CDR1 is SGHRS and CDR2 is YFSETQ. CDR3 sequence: CASSPPGNTGELFF. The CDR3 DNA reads TGCGCCAGCAGCCCGCCAGGAAACACCGGGGAGCTGTTTTTT.

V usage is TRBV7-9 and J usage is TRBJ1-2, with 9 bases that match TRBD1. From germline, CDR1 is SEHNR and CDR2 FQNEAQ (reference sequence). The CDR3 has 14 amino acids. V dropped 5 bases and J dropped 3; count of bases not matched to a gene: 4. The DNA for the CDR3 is TGTGCCAGCAGCAAGGGACAGGGAGACTATGGCTACACCTTC. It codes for CASSKGQGDYGYTF.

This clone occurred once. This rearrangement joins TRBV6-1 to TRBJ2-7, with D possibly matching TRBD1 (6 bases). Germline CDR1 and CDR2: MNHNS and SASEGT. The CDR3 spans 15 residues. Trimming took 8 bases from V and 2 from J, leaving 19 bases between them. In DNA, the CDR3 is TGTGCCAGCGGGAGAGGGGCAGGGGCCCCCTACGAGCAGTACTTC. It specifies CASGRGAGAPYEQYF.

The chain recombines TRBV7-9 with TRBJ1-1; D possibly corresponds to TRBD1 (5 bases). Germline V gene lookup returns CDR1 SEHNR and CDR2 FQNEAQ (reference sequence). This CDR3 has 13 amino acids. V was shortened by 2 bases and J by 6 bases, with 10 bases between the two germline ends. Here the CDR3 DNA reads TGTGCCAGCAGCTTACAAGGGGACGCTGAAGCTTTCTTT. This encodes CASSLQGDAEAFF.

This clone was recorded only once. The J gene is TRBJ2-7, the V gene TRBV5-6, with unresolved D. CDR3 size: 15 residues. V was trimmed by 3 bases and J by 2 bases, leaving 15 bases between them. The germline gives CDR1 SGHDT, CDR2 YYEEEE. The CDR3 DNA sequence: TGTGCCAGCAGCTCCCTACCCGAGCAGACCTACGAGCAGTACTTC. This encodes CASSSLPEQTYEQYF.

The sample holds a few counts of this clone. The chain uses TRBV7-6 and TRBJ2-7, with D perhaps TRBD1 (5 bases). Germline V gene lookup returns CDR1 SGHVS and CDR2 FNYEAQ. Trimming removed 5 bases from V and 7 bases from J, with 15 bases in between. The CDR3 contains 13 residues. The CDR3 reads CASSLAQGGEQYF. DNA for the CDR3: TGTGCCAGCAGCCTGGCGCAGGGCGGAGAGCAGTACTTC.